A selection of T cell receptor beta chains follows, all from one sample in a study of T-cell reconstitution after alpha-beta-depleted transplantation in children. TCRdb used MiXCR to reprocess the PCR reads, holding one entry per CDR3 protein. This table has some 830,000 distinct CDR3 sequences, about 16% appearing once. Specimen: PBMCs, mostly from graft donor cells, collected 360 days after TCRalphabeta/CD19-depleted stem cell transplant. These receptors were collected from a male patient under 18 who had a stem cell transplant for acute lymphoblastic leukemia, so the T cells may come from the graft donor. Each CDR3 is given with its conserved first and last residue. Fields, in order: CDR3 protein, CDR3 DNA, D gene, clone size, J gene, V gene. D genes are given only for firm matches. Clone size appears in some rows only: once, few, many, or a class for an expanded clone.

CDR3: CASSPRGRGGSNEQFF
DNA: TGTGCCAGCAGCCCCCGGGGTAGAGGGGGGTCCAATGAGCAGTTCTTC
D: NA
size: NA
J: TRBJ2-1
V: TRBV7-3

CDR3: CSVLTGGVFGYGYTF
DNA: TGCAGCGTTTTAACAGGGGGCGTTTTTGGGTATGGCTACACCTTC
D: TRBD1
size: many
J: TRBJ1-2
V: TRBV29-1

CDR3: CASSLAGLRETQYF
DNA: TGTGCCAGCAGTTTAGCTGGACTAAGAGAGACCCAGTACTTC
D: NA
size: few
J: TRBJ2-5
V: TRBV12-3/TRBV12-4

CDR3: CASSESWGATNEKLFF
DNA: TGTGCCAGCAGTGAAAGTTGGGGAGCAACTAATGAAAAACTGTTTTTT
D: NA
size: NA
J: TRBJ1-4
V: TRBV25-1

CDR3: CAINTDTQYF
DNA: TGTGCCATAAACACAGATACGCAGTATTTT
D: NA
size: few
J: TRBJ2-3
V: TRBV13

CDR3: CSARHPRGSYEQYF
DNA: TGCAGTGCTCGCCACCCGAGGGGCTCCTACGAGCAGTACTTC
D: NA
size: NA
J: TRBJ2-7
V: TRBV20-1

CDR3: CASSQPTSGSSYNEQFF
DNA: TGCGCCAGCAGCCAACCTACTAGCGGGAGCTCCTACAATGAGCAGTTCTTC
D: TRBD2
size: many
J: TRBJ2-1
V: TRBV4-1

CDR3: CASSLSERQPQHF
DNA: TGTGCCAGCAGCTTAAGTGAGAGGCAGCCCCAGCATTTT
D: NA
size: NA
J: TRBJ1-5
V: TRBV7-9

CDR3: CAISESRATNEKLFF
DNA: TGTGCCATCAGTGAGTCTAGAGCAACTAATGAAAAACTGTTTTTT
D: NA
size: NA
J: TRBJ1-4
V: TRBV10-3

CDR3: CASSLAASGISYNEQFF
DNA: TGCGCCAGCAGCTTGGCGGCTAGCGGGATCTCCTACAATGAGCAGTTCTTC
D: TRBD2
size: few
J: TRBJ2-1
V: TRBV5-1

CDR3: CASSLWGGTEAFF
DNA: TGCGCCAGCAGCTTGTGGGGGGGGACTGAAGCTTTCTTT
D: NA
size: many
J: TRBJ1-1
V: TRBV5-1

CDR3: CASKPGSSYEQYF
DNA: TGTGCCAGCAAACCCGGGAGCTCCTACGAGCAGTACTTC
D: NA
size: NA
J: TRBJ2-7
V: TRBV12-3/TRBV12-4

CDR3: CASRYRAMNTEAFF
DNA: TGTGCCAGCAGGTACAGGGCAATGAACACTGAAGCTTTCTTT
D: NA
size: few
J: TRBJ1-1
V: TRBV7-9

CDR3: CASSFGIFSSTGELFF
DNA: TGCGCCAGCAGCTTTGGAATCTTCTCGAGCACCGGGGAGCTGTTTTTT
D: NA
size: NA
J: TRBJ2-2
V: TRBV5-1

CDR3: CAIRQTRFWGPDTQYF
DNA: TGTGCCATCAGACAAACCAGATTCTGGGGCCCAGATACGCAGTATTTT
D: NA
size: NA
J: TRBJ2-3
V: TRBV10-3

CDR3: CASSLYQGNEQFF
DNA: TGCGCCAGCAGCTTATACCAGGGTAATGAGCAGTTCTTC
D: NA
size: few
J: TRBJ2-1
V: TRBV5-1

CDR3: CATRLAERLNTQYF
DNA: TGTGCCACCCGACTAGCGGAGAGACTTAATACGCAGTATTTT
D: TRBD2
size: few
J: TRBJ2-3
V: TRBV10-3

CDR3: CATEREVPTYNEQFF
DNA: TGTGCCACCGAGCGGGAGGTCCCAACCTACAATGAGCAGTTCTTC
D: TRBD2
size: NA
J: TRBJ2-1
V: TRBV15

CDR3: CASSQTSAEQYF
DNA: TGTGCCAGCAGCCAAACTAGTGCCGAGCAGTACTTC
D: NA
size: NA
J: TRBJ2-7
V: TRBV3-1

CDR3: CASSLVPGVNTGELFF
DNA: TGCGCCAGCAGCTTGGTACCTGGGGTGAACACCGGGGAGCTGTTTTTT
D: NA
size: NA
J: TRBJ2-2
V: TRBV5-1

CDR3: CASSLGGLATYNEQFF
DNA: TGCGCCAGCAGCTTGGGGGGACTAGCGACCTACAATGAGCAGTTCTTC
D: TRBD2
size: many
J: TRBJ2-1
V: TRBV5-1

CDR3: CSARGAGDGYTF
DNA: TGCAGTGCCCGAGGGGCGGGAGATGGCTACACCTTC
D: NA
size: NA
J: TRBJ1-2
V: TRBV20-1

CDR3: CSADRPGGKETQYF
DNA: TGCAGCGCTGACAGGCCGGGGGGAAAAGAGACCCAGTACTTC
D: NA
size: few
J: TRBJ2-5
V: TRBV29-1

CDR3: CASSSPQGLAGGNEQFF
DNA: TGTGCCAGCAGCTCCCCCCAGGGACTAGCGGGAGGGAATGAGCAGTTCTTC
D: TRBD2
size: NA
J: TRBJ2-1
V: TRBV7-9

CDR3: CACRTATEAFF
DNA: TGTGCCTGCCGAACAGCCACTGAAGCTTTCTTT
D: NA
size: many
J: TRBJ1-1
V: TRBV12-3/TRBV12-4

CDR3: CASSNSHNAEAFF
DNA: TGTGCCAGCAGTAATTCCCATAATGCTGAAGCTTTCTTT
D: NA
size: few
J: TRBJ1-1
V: TRBV27

CDR3: CASSLTPGISYEQYF
DNA: TGCGCCAGCAGCTTGACCCCGGGAATTTCCTACGAGCAGTACTTC
D: NA
size: NA
J: TRBJ2-7
V: TRBV5-1

CDR3: CATNPTLVDHTGELFF
DNA: TGTGCCACCAACCCGACCTTAGTGGACCACACCGGGGAGCTGTTTTTT
D: NA
size: NA
J: TRBJ2-2
V: TRBV15